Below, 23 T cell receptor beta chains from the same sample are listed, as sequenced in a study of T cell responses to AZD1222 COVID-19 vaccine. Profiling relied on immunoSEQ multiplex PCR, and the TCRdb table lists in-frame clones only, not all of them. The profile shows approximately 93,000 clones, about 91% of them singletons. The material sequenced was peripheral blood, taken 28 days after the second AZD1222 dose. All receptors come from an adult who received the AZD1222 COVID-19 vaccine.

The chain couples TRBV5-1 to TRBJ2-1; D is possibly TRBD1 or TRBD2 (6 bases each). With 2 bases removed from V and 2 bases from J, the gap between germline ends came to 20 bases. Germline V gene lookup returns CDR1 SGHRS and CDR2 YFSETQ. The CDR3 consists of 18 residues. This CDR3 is CASSFRDLGGNAYNEQFF. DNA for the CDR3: TGCGCCAGCAGCTTTAGGGACCTAGGGGGGAATGCCTACAATGAGCAGTTCTTC.

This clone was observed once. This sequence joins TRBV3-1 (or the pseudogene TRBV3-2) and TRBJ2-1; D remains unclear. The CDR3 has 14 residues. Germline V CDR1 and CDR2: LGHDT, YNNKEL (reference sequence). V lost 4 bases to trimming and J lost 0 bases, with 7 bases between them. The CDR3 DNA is TGTGCCAGCAGCCGATCGAGCTCCTACAATGAGCAGTTCTTC. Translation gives CASSRSSSYNEQFF.

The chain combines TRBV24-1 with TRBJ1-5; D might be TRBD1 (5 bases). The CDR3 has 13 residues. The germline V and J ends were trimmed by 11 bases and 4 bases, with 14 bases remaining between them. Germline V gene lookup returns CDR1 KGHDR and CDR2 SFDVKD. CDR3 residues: CARDDLGNQPQHF. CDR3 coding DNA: TGTGCCAGGGACGATTTGGGAAATCAGCCCCAGCATTTT.

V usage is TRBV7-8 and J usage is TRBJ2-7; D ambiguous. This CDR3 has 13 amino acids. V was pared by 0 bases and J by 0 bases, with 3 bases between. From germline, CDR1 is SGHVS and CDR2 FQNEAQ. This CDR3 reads CASSLAFSYEQYF. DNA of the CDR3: TGTGCCAGCAGCTTAGCGTTCTCCTACGAGCAGTACTTC. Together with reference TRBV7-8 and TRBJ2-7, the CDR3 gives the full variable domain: GAGVSQSPRYKVAKRGQDVALRCDPISGHVSLFWYQQALGQGPEFLTYFQNEAQLDKSGLPSDRFFAERPEGSVSTLKIQRTQQEDSAVYLCASSLAFSYEQYFGPGTRLTVT.

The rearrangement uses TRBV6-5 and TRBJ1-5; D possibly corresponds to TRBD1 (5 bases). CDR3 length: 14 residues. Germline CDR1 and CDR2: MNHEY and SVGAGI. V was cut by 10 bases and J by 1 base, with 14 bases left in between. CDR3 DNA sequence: TGTGCCACCCAGCGGGACCGCAGCAATCAGCCCCAGCATTTT. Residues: CATQRDRSNQPQHF.

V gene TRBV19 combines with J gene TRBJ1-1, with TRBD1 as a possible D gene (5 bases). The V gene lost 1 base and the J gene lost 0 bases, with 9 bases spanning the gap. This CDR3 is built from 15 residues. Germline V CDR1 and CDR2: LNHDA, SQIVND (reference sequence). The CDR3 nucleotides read TGTGCCAGTAGTATAGCAGGGAGTATGAACACTGAAGCTTTCTTT. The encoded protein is CASSIAGSMNTEAFF.

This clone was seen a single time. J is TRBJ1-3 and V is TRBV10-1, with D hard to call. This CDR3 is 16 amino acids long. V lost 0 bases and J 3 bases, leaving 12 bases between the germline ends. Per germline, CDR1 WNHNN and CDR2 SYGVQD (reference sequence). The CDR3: CASSESEQHIGNTIYF. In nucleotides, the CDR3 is TGCGCCAGCAGTGAGTCCGAACAGCACATTGGAAACACCATATATTTT.

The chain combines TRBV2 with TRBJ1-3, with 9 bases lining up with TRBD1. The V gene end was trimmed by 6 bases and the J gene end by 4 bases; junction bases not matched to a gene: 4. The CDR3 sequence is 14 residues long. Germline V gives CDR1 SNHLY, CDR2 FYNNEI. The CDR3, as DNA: TGTGCCAGCAGGACCGGGACAGGGGGAAACACCATATATTTT. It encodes CASRTGTGGNTIYF.

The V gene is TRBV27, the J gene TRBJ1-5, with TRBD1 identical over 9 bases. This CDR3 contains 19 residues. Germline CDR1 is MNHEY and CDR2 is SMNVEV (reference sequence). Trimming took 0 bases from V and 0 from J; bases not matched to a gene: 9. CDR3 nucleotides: TGTGCCAGCAGTTTATCGGGGACAGGGCCCGAATCTAGCAATCAGCCCCAGCATTTT. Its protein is CASSLSGTGPESSNQPQHF.

CDR3 sequence (DNA): TGTGCCAGCAGCCAGGACATTGGGGCGGGGGGGTTCGACGAGCAGTACTTC. Encoded protein: CASSQDIGAGGFDEQYF. This sequence joins TRBV4-2 and TRBJ2-7; TRBD2 matches 9 bases. The junction had 14 bases not matched to a gene; V was cut back by 3 bases and J by 5 bases. CDR3 length: 17 amino acids. In germline, CDR1 is LGHNA, CDR2 YNFKEQ.

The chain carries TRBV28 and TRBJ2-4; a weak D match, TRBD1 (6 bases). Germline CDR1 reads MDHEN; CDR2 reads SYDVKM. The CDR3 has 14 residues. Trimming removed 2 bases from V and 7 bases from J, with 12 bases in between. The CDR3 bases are TGTGCCAGCAGTTTACCGACAGGTGTGAACATTCAGTACTTC. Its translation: CASSLPTGVNIQYF.

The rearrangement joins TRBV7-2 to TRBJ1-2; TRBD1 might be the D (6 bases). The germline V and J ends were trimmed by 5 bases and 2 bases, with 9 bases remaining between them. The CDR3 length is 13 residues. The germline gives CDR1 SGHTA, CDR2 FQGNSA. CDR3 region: CASSPDRNYGYTF. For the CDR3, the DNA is TGTGCCAGCAGCCCGGACAGAAACTATGGCTACACCTTC.

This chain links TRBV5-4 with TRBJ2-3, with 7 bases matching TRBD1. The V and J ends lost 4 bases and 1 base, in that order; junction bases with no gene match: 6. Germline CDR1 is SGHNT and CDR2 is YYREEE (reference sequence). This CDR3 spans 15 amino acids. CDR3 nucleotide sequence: TGTGCCAGCAGCCTGACCCAGGGGGGCACAGATACGCAGTATTTT. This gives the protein CASSLTQGGTDTQYF.

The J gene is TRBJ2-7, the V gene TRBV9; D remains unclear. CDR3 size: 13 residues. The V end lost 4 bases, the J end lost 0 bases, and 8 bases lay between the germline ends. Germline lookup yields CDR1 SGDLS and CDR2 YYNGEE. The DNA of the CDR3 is TGTGCCAGCAGCCCTCAGAGCTCCTACGAGCAGTACTTC. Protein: CASSPQSSYEQYF.

The chain's CDR3 is CATSRTGFGNTGELFF. The CDR3 DNA is TGTGCCACCAGCAGAACAGGGTTTGGGAACACCGGGGAGCTGTTTTTT. The V call is TRBV15, the J call TRBJ2-2; D is perhaps TRBD1 (6 bases). The length of the CDR3 is 16 residues. The germline CDR1 and CDR2 sequences are LNHNV and YYDKDF (reference sequence). The germline V and J ends were trimmed by 2 bases and 1 base, with 11 bases remaining between them.

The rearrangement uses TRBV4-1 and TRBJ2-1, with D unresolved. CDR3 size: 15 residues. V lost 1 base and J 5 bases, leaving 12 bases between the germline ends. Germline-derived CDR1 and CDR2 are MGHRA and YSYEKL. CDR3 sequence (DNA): TGCGCCAGCAGCCAAGTAATAGACGGCCACAATGAGCAGTTCTTC. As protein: CASSQVIDGHNEQFF.

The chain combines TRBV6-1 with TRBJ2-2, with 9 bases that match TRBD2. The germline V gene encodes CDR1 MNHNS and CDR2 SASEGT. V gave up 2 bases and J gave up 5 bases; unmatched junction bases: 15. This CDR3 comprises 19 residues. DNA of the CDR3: TGTGCCAGCAGTGAACTCCCCCGCGCGGGACTAGCCCGGACCGGGGAGCTGTTTTTT. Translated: CASSELPRAGLARTGELFF.

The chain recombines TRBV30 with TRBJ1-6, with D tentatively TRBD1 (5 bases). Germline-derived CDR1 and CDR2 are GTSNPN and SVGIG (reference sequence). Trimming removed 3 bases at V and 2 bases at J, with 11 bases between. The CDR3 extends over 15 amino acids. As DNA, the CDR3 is TGTGCCTGGAGCGCAGGGCCCGCCTATAATTCACCCCTCCACTTT. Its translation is CAWSAGPAYNSPLHF.

CDR3 amino acids: CASRIGTGTIQETQYF. The CDR3 coding sequence is TGTGCCAGCAGAATCGGGACAGGAACAATACAAGAGACCCAGTACTTC. The chain joins TRBV27 to TRBJ2-5; TRBD1 matches at 8 bases. J gave up 2 bases and V 6 bases, and 11 bases lay outside the gene matches. The CDR3 extends over 16 amino acids. Germline-derived CDR1 and CDR2 are MNHEY and SMNVEV (reference sequence).

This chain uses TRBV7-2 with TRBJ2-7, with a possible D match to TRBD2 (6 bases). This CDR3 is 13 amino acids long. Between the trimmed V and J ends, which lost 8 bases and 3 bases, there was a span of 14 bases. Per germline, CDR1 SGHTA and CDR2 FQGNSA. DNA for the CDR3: TGTGCCAGCTCACGGAGGGGAGACTACGAGCAGTACTTC. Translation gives CASSRRGDYEQYF.

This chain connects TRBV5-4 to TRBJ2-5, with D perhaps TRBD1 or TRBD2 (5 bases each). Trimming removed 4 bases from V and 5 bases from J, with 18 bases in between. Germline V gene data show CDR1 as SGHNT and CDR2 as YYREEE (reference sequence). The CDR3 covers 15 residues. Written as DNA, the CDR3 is TGTGCCAGCAGCCACGGAGGCAGGGCAGGGGAGACCCAGTACTTC. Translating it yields CASSHGGRAGETQYF.

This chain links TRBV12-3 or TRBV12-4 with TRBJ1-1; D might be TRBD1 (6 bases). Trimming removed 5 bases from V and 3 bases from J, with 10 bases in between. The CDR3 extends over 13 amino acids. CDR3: CASSPRGDTEAFF. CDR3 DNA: TGTGCCAGCAGTCCCAGGGGAGACACTGAAGCTTTCTTT.

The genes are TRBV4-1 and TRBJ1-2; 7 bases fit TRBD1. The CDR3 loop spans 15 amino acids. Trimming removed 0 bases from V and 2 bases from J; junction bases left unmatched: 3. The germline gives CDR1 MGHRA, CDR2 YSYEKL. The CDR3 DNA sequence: TGCGCCAGCAGCCAAGAGGCGGGACAGAACTATGGCTACACCTTC. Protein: CASSQEAGQNYGYTF.